The entry below gives a single T cell receptor (beta chain) sequence along with its context. This clone's antigen is unknown. No much larger clone is present one base from it, and per-base qualities are unavailable. These data belong to a study of shared clonotypes between healthy human individuals (dated by TCRdb to about 2020). In the study overall: A couple of women and three men aged 18 to 49 years were included in the cohort. Per donor, three plates each were used for CD4 naive and CD4 memory, two for CD8 naive, and one for CD8 memory. Per donor, leukapheresis produced somewhere between about 0.85 and 10 billion PBMCs. To estimate repertoire size and how much clonotypes are shared between individuals, the study performed deep sequencing of blood TCR repertoires from five healthy adults. To increase sequencing depth and limit assay-specific biases, different laboratories used diverse techniques to prepare libraries and sequence TCR repertoires. What the research found in general, with its limitations: Naive subsets generally had larger estimated clonotype richness than memory subsets. The genetic and exposure-history diversity represented was limited by the small number of donors. Compared with non-shared clonotypes, the clonotypes found in all four sorted-subset donors had higher generation probabilities. Sampling was restricted to blood, and TCR repertoires in tissues likely differ from the TCR repertoires found in blood. Even with the large sequencing depth, rarefaction of the sorted-subset datasets indicated that sequencing was incomplete. Pairwise subsampling indicated that sequencing depth was expected to affect the degree of clonotype sharing among donors. Roughly 5.2% of naive CD4, around 3.6% of naive CD8, about 2.5% of memory CD4, and 0.4% of memory CD8 clonotypes were shared across a few donors.

Trimming takes 0 bases off V and 6 bases off J; junction bases not matched to a gene: 0. The CDR3, cysteine through phenylalanine, is 14 amino acids long. Only CDR3 DNA remains: 42 bases, in frame from the first base. The germline V gene supplies CDR1 SGHRS and CDR2 YFSETQ. Healthy HIV-negative adults with no recently reported acute infections or vaccinations were included as donors. All donors were Caucasian adults living in Nashville, Tennessee, USA. CD4+ T cells were enriched through magnetic negative selection, after which naive cells were positively selected on CD45RA and the remaining negative fraction served as the memory subset. After blood collection by leukapheresis, PBMCs were isolated using Ficoll-Histopaque density gradient centrifugation and then cryopreserved in the vapor phase of liquid nitrogen. Purity and quantity of every magnetically sorted T cell population were checked by analytical flow cytometry. Genomic DNA was isolated from each sorted fraction and quantified by UV absorbance on a Nanodrop 2000c.

Using the deep immunoSEQ assay, multiplex PCR amplified TCR CDR3 regions from genomic DNA. Extracted genomic DNA from each cell subset was spread evenly across all wells of several immunoSEQ 96-well plates, with each plate serving as a replicate. For sorted subsets, each replicate PCR was loaded with around 220 ng genomic DNA, equivalent to approximately 27,000 T cell genomes. Purified libraries were measured with a Qubit 3.0 fluorometer, size-checked on a Bioanalyzer 2100, and measured again with the KAPA Library Quantification kit. Every immunoSEQ 96-well plate was sequenced on a dedicated single-read 150-cycle Illumina NextSeq 550 flow cell. In the paper's pipeline: The immunoSEQ output contained only junctional sequences without quality scores, so filtering could not match that applied to full-length reads. To assign V/J genes and CDR3, sequences were annotated against IMGT germline references using PyIR, a Python wrapper for IgBLAST v1.9. Reads were filtered out if the reads had weak V/J assignments (E-value above 1e-6), no CDR3, stop codons, out-of-frame junctions, or ambiguous translated residues. V3J clonotypes were defined as sequences sharing an identical inferred V gene, J gene, and CDR3 amino acid sequence. The percentage overlap between two repertoires was calculated by dividing the number of shared unique clonotypes by the size of the smaller repertoire. Richness of each repertoire was evaluated using RTK rarefaction, the Chao1 estimator, and Recon v2.1 estimates of unobserved clonotypes. Generation probabilities for all TCRbeta clonotypes obtained by the gDNA method from a handful of donors were computed using OLGA. TCRdb took over this immuneACCESS table, retaining in-frame rearrangements with V and J assigned. Such tables are incomplete; in checked studies, under half of the missing clones stem from an unresolved V gene, and the remainder is unexplained. That table supplies the V and J calls and clone size; D and trimming were determined from the DNA. This sample lists around 940,000 clones; over 60% were detected once. The top ten clones comprise about 1.5% of the sample.

The source material was memory CD4+ T cells sorted from blood. Per the publication, the cell subset or site label means: CD45RA-negative fraction. The receptor was derived from a man in his late teens or twenties in good health. The sequence links TRBV5-1 to TRBJ2-2, and 9 junction bases match TRBD1. This receptor has the CDR3 CASSLGTGAGELFF. At the DNA level, the sequence is TGCGCCAGCAGCTTGGGGACAGGGGCCGGGGAGCTGTTTTTT.